This T cell receptor beta chain was sequenced in a study of shared clonotypes between healthy human individuals. In the source study's methods: Without quality scores, immunoSEQ junctional reads could not be filtered like full-length reads. Measured with immunoSEQ multiplex PCR; TCRdb has only the in-frame clones, and not every one. D and trimming were read from the DNA, whereas the V and J calls and clone size are those reported in that table. The data contain roughly 2.2 million clones, around 90% of them seen just once; the ten biggest clones take up 0.3% to 0.4%. The CDR3 contains 16 residues. Germline V gives CDR1 SGHNT, CDR2 YYREEE (reference sequence). V lost 4 bases and J lost 4; bases outside the gene matches: 6.

The chain carries TRBV5-4 and TRBJ2-1; 12 bases are a match to TRBD2. The clonotype originates from a man aged 18 to 30 in good health. Some clones in this sample may be carry-over from other donors' samples. The sequenced sample consisted of naive CD4+ T cells from PBMCs. Subset noted: CD45RA+ positively selected. As DNA, the CDR3 is TGTGCCAGCAGCCCGGAAGGGACTAGCGGGTACAATGAGCAGTTCTTC. Translated: CASSPEGTSGYNEQFF. Full variable domain (missing parts from reference TRBV5-4 and TRBJ2-1): ETGVTQSPTHLIKTRGQQVTLRCSSQSGHNTVSWYQQALGQGPQFIFQYYREEENGRGNFPPRFSGLQFPNYSSELNVNALELDDSALYLCASSPEGTSGYNEQFFGPGTRLTVL.